These 5 T cell receptor beta chains came from one sample sequenced in a study of vaccination and CD4 T cells after COVID-19 (dated 2022 in TCRdb). In light of the paper, this sample's treatment or condition label describes: approximately 11-day PBMC culture with coronavirus spike peptide pools or control peptides (ViraFEST assay). For these receptors, no antigen is known. The protocol used for the library was PCR. Sequencing used an Illumina iSeq 100. DNA from cultured CD4+ T cells was subjected to TCR sequencing with the Oncomine TCR Beta short-read assay at the Johns Hopkins FTIC core. In TCRdb, the public reads were trimmed at Q25 with fastp and aligned with MiXCR, with productive beta chains retained. Rows merge per CDR3 protein into single entries with the most common DNA and genes. Here the sample has some 8,500 distinct CDR3 sequences; about 59% occur a single time. The top ten hold around 25% of the sample.

The sequenced sample consisted of CD4+ T cells from blood, cultured in vitro. Receptor source: a human donor who had recovered from COVID-19.

This chain connects TRBV20-1 to TRBJ1-5; a possible D gene is TRBD1 (5 bases). The V gene's germline CDR1 is DFQATT and CDR2 SNEGSKA (reference sequence). V gave up 1 base and J gave up 3 bases, with 13 bases separating them. The CDR3 has 15 residues. Written as DNA, the CDR3 is TGCAGTGCTAGAGCAGGGTTAGCCATCAATCAGCCCCAGCATTTT. Translation: CSARAGLAINQPQHF.

CDR3 sequence: CASSLRPTSNQPQHF. CDR3 DNA sequence: TGTGCCAGCAGCCTTAGACCGACATCCAATCAGCCCCAGCATTTT. The V call is TRBV7-2, the J call TRBJ1-5; D is ambiguous. The ends were cut back, 5 bases at V and 3 bases at J, with 14 bases in the middle. Germline assignment: CDR1 SGHTA and CDR2 FQGNSA. This CDR3 is 15 amino acids long.

The genes are TRBV20-1 and TRBJ2-5, with TRBD1 matching over 7 bases. V gave up 4 bases and J gave up 5 bases; unmatched junction bases: 13. The CDR3 loop spans 15 amino acids. CDR1 and CDR2 (germline): DFQATT, SNEGSKA (reference sequence). CDR3 loop: CSAMIGTAPSETQYF. In DNA form, the CDR3 reads TGCAGTGCTATGATCGGGACAGCTCCATCGGAGACCCAGTACTTC.

This clonotype occurred a few times. V is TRBV27 and J is TRBJ1-2, with D maybe TRBD1 (5 bases). The germline gives CDR1 MNHEY, CDR2 SMNVEV (reference sequence). The ends were cut back, 6 bases at V and 5 bases at J, with 13 bases in the middle. CDR3 length equals 13 residues. The CDR3 protein is CASRHPRGYGYTF. The CDR3 DNA sequence: TGTGCCAGCAGACACCCTAGGGGTTATGGCTACACCTTC.

J is TRBJ1-2 and V is TRBV7-2; no clear D. This CDR3 spans 11 amino acids. Germline lookup yields CDR1 SGHTA and CDR2 FQGNSA. V was shortened by 7 bases and J by 1 base, with 4 bases between the two germline ends. In nucleotides, the CDR3 is TGTGCCAGCACCTATAACTATGGCTACACCTTC. This translates into CASTYNYGYTF. Filled out from reference TRBV7-2 and TRBJ1-2, the complete variable domain reads GAGVSQSPSNKVTEKGKDVELRCDPISGHTALYWYRQSLGQGLEFLIYFQGNSAPDKSGLPSDRFSAERTGGSVSTLTIQRTQQEDSAVYLCASTYNYGYTFGSGTRLTVV.